What follows describes a single TCR beta chain. This record belongs to a study of technical replicates of blood from a few donors. Sequenced by immunoSEQ multiplex PCR; TCRdb stores in-frame clones only, minus some. The table shows 98,000 or so clones, with approximately 95% occurring only once. The CDR3 consists of 15 residues. Trimming stripped 5 bases from V and 7 bases from J, with 18 bases between. Germline V CDR1 and CDR2: SGHRS, YFSETQ. The source is a human donor in good health. J is TRBJ1-4 and V is TRBV5-1, with TRBD1 as a possible D gene (6 bases). The sample was T cells isolated from PBMCs. Written as DNA, the CDR3 is TGCGCCAGCAGGAACGAACAGGGAGAACGTGAAAAACTGTTTTTT. Residues: CASRNEQGEREKLFF. Combining the CDR3 with reference TRBV5-1 and TRBJ1-4 gives the whole variable domain KAGVTQTPRYLIKTRGQQVTLSCSPISGHRSVSWYQQTPGQGLQFLFEYFSETQRNKGNFPGRFSGRQFSNSRSEMNVSTLELGDSALYLCASRNEQGEREKLFFGSGTQLSVL.